Listed here is a single TCR beta chain. No antigen is known for it. V was cut by 5 bases and J by 9 bases, with 23 bases left in between. The CDR3 has 16 amino acids. CDR1 and CDR2 (germline): PRHDT, FYEKMQ (reference sequence). This specimen comes from a study of radiotherapy plus CTLA-4 blockade in lung cancer. The wider study: For less than 20% of patients, objective responses occurred, and approximately 31% had disease control.

Study results and limitations: In blood, after radiotherapy plus ipilimumab, tumor-derived TCR clones expanded.

The method was immunoSEQ multiplex PCR; TCRdb's version includes in-frame clones alone and lacks a portion of them. This sample has around 99,000 clones; approximately 86% occur once, and the top ten carry 4% to 6%. The sample here was peripheral blood, taken from a patient treated with radiotherapy plus ipilimumab. This chain connects TRBV13 to TRBJ2-1; a weak D match, TRBD1 (6 bases). The TCR was taken from a human donor with non-small cell lung cancer that progressed on radiotherapy plus ipilimumab. As DNA, the CDR3 is TGTGCCAGCAGCCACGAAACAGGGTTGATTGCGAGTGAGCAGTTCTTC. Translation: CASSHETGLIASEQFF.